The 6 T cell receptor beta chains given below trace back to one sample, sequenced in a study of neurological immune-mediated disorders. From the 5' RACE reads, TCRdb called clonotypes with MiXCR, one entry per CDR3 protein. This sample carries roughly 32,000 distinct CDR3 sequences, about an eighth of them seen once, and the ten largest clones take more than 5%. The time point denotes: technical triplicate 2. The sequenced sample consisted of CD4+ T cells from blood. These TCRs come from a female donor with HTLV-1-associated myelopathy (HAM/TSP).

This clonotype occurred many times. This CDR3 is CASRGVSGSYNEQFF. CDR3 bases: TGTGCCAGCAGAGGGGTCAGCGGGAGCTACAATGAGCAGTTCTTC. The gene calls are TRBV7-2 and TRBJ2-1; 8 nucleotides match TRBD2. CDR1 is SGHTA and CDR2 is FQGNSA in the germline V gene. This CDR3 comprises 15 residues. V shed 6 bases and J 3 bases; nucleotides not matched to a gene: 7.

This clonotype was counted ten times or more. The chain links TRBV7-9 to TRBJ1-2, with D tentatively TRBD1 (6 bases). This CDR3 spans 12 amino acids. In germline, CDR1 is SEHNR, CDR2 FQNEAQ (reference sequence). The V and J ends lost 5 bases and 7 bases respectively, with 11 bases between them. The CDR3 loop is CASSPTGSGYTF. For the CDR3, the DNA is TGTGCCAGCAGCCCAACAGGGAGTGGCTACACCTTC.

This clonotype occurred many times. The chain recombines TRBV4-2 with TRBJ2-7; 9 positions agree with TRBD1. The length of the CDR3 is 16 residues. Per the germline V gene, CDR1 is LGHNA and CDR2 is YNFKEQ. The ends lost 1 base at V and 4 bases at J; junction bases unmatched: 8. The CDR3, as DNA: TGTGCCAGCAGCCAAGGGAATCGACAGGGGGTTTACGAGCAGTACTTC. This encodes CASSQGNRQGVYEQYF.

This clonotype showed up many times. The rearrangement uses TRBV14 and TRBJ2-3; D gene unclear. The germline V gene has CDR1 SGHDN and CDR2 FVKESK. CDR3 size: 15 residues. The ends were cut back, 6 bases at V and 2 bases at J, with 15 bases in the middle. This CDR3 is CASSSLSLNTDTQYF. The CDR3 coding sequence is TGTGCCAGCAGTTCCCTTTCACTAAACACAGATACGCAGTATTTT.

This clonotype is medium-sized (0.01 to 0.1%). At one of its ends the junction is not consistent with the germline gene, which may arise from a read error. J is TRBJ1-2 and V is TRBV20-1; D call uncertain. The CDR3 has 11 residues. Germline V lookup: CDR1 DFQATT, CDR2 SNEGSKA (reference sequence). Written as DNA, the CDR3 is TGCAGTGCTGGAGAGGTCTATGGCTACACCTTC. Translating gives CSAGEVYGYTF.

The table lists this clonotype with many counts. V usage is TRBV3-1 and J usage is TRBJ2-1; 8 bases align to TRBD2. The CDR3 contains 13 residues. Germline CDR1 LGHDT, CDR2 YNNKEL (reference sequence). The V segment lost 4 bases and the J segment 5 bases; nucleotides outside the gene matches: 1. The CDR3 spells CASSPLADNEQFF. For the CDR3, the DNA is TGTGCCAGCAGCCCACTAGCGGACAATGAGCAGTTCTTC.